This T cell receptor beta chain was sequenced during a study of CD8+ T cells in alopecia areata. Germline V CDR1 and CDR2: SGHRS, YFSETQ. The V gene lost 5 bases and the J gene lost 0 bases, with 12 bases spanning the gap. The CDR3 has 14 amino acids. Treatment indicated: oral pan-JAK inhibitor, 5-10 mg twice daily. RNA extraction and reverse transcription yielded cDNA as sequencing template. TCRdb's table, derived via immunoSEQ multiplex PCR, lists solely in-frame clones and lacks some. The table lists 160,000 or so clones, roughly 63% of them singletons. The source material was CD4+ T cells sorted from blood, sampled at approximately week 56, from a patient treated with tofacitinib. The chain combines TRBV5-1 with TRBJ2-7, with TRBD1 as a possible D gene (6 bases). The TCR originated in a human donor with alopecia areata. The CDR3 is CASSYPGHSYEQYF. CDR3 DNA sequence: TGCGCCAGCAGTTACCCGGGACACTCCTACGAGCAGTACTTC.